This TCR beta chain was captured in a study of T-cell memory formation after mild COVID-19 listed by TCRdb under 2021. Broadly, across the study: TCR sequence clusters from the two donors were found to be largely donor specific. In two donors, T-cell clones that expanded and contracted after mild COVID-19 were tracked by sequencing TCRalpha and TCRbeta repertoires over time. The cohort comprised two young, previously healthy adult volunteers, one female and one male.

The trim is 1 base for V and 4 bases for J, with a gap of 9 bases between the germline ends. According to the germline V gene, CDR1 reads SGHTA and CDR2 reads FQGNSA. Its CDR3 holds 14 amino acids, cysteine through phenylalanine. Solely the CDR3 DNA is kept, with 42 bases framed from the first base. Results and caveats for the whole study, not just this receptor: The second-wave clones that peaked on day 37 were not confirmed to be SARS-CoV-2 specific. Some responding clones were detected in pre-infection memory, suggesting pre-existing cross-reactive memory T cells joined the SARS-CoV-2 response. Only two mild cases were covered by the study, and larger cohorts that include severe cases with pre-infection samples were considered necessary. Contracting CD4+ clones were located mainly in the CM and EM memory subsets, whereas CD8+ clones were found to be enriched in EMRA. Clones that contracted from day 15 to 85 showed balanced CD4/CD8 phenotypes, whereas a second wave of clones that expanded from day 15 to 37 leaned towards CD4+.

Ficoll-Paque density gradient centrifugation was used to isolate PBMCs. Ten or more counts support this clonotype. The antigen it binds to is not known. The input lacks base qualities; no much larger clone sits a single base away. Sequencing was carried out with an Illumina NovaSeq 6000. Using 5'RACE with constant-segment primers, TCRalpha and TCRbeta cDNA libraries were constructed, with sample barcodes and unique molecular identifiers added in the process. RNA was extracted from every sample with Trizol reagent. Library amplification was performed in two PCR steps, and a second sample barcode and Illumina TruSeq adapters were introduced in the second step. Sequencing of the libraries was done on an Illumina NovaSeq, producing 2 x 150 bp paired-end reads. Under the source paper's analysis protocol: With migec v1.2.7, reads were demultiplexed and then collapsed into UMI-guided consensus sequences. Using mixcr v2.1.11, UMI consensuses were aligned to TRA and TRB V and J templates and then assembled into clonotypes. A clonotype was counted as expanded or contracted only if both edgeR and NoisET called the change significant, with noise models trained on biological replicates. For edgeR calls, a false discovery rate-adjusted p below 0.01 and a log2 fold-change threshold of 1 were applied. As an exploratory analysis of dynamics, PCA with hierarchical clustering was applied to max-normalized trajectories of the 1000 most abundant clonotypes. Separately sequenced CD4+ and CD8+ repertoires were used to assign the CD4 or CD8 phenotype of responding clones. TCRdb ran its own pipeline on the public reads, namely fastp trimming at Q25 and MiXCR clone calling, and kept in-frame beta chains. Each entry merges the rows of one CDR3 protein and shows their most common DNA and genes. TCRdb's processing, not the authors', yielded these V and J calls. Present in this sample are about 260,000 distinct CDR3 sequences, 15% to 20% of which were seen just once. Roughly a fifth of the sample comes from the top ten.

The rearranged chain carries TRBV7-2 and TRBJ2-3; TRBD2 is possibly the D segment (6 matching bases). Source material: PBMCs or a T cell subset sorted from them (not recorded which). The sequence derives from a young man who had mild COVID-19 (a few samples of this study predate the infection). The sample titles of this study are shuffled in the database, so cell type and time point are left out; the donor was told from shared clones. The CDR3 loop reads CASSLGPGADTQYF. The nucleotides read TGTGCCAGCAGCTTAGGGCCGGGGGCAGATACGCAGTATTTT.